This TCR beta chain was obtained from a study of T cell repertoires in cytomegalovirus infection. For the study at large: Indications came from public TCR beta signatures; they pointed to CMV infection and to a matching HLA type.

V was clipped by 4 bases and J by 6 bases; unmatched bases: 9. Germline CDR1 reads SEHNR; CDR2 reads FQNEAQ (reference sequence). This CDR3 has 15 amino acids. This clonotype showed up many times. TCRdb ran MiXCR on the reads and lists one entry per CDR3 protein. This sample yields 500,000 to 600,000 distinct CDR3 sequences, of which about 15% are seen a single time; approximately 24% belongs to the top ten. This receptor was taken from a human donor in good health (CMV status not recorded). Some clones in this sample may be carry-over from other donors' samples. This chain connects TRBV7-9 to TRBJ1-2; 9 nucleotides match TRBD1. The sequencing input was CD8+ T cells from PBMCs. This CDR3 is CASSSWDREGDGYTF. The CDR3 DNA follows: TGTGCCAGCAGCTCTTGGGACAGGGAAGGAGATGGCTACACCTTC.